The present T cell receptor (beta chain) was sequenced within a study of beta chain features in type 1 diabetes. Points from the study as a whole: A moderate, significant TCRB CDR3 shortening appeared in type 1 diabetes across four CD4+ subsets.

The sequenced template was cDNA made from the entire isolated RNA. An average approximately 4 million reads came from naive, central memory and regulatory T cell samples. Sequencing used immunoSEQ multiplex PCR; TCRdb keeps in-frame clones, though not all of them. The table has 300,000 to 450,000 clones, over 9% seen once; the top ten hold about 0.6%. This clone was counted ten times or more. The antigen is unknown. With 3 bases removed from V and 8 bases from J, the gap between germline ends came to 11 bases. The CDR3 has 13 amino acids. The germline CDR1 and CDR2 sequences are MNHNS and SASEGT. Material: central memory CD4+ T cells from blood. This clonotype originated in a man younger than 45 with type 1 diabetes. V gene TRBV6-1 combines with J gene TRBJ2-4; perhaps TRBD2 as D (5 bases). The CDR3 loop reads CASSERARDIQYF. In DNA, the CDR3 is TGTGCCAGCAGTGAGAGGGCTCGGGACATTCAGTACTTC.